Below, 15 T cell receptor beta chains from the same sample are listed, as sequenced in a study of naive and memory T cell subsets. Their antigen targets remain unknown. The beta constant-region primer was an equimolar mix of two oligonucleotides covering TRBC1 and TRBC2. The ligated cDNA underwent four PCR rounds using SP2 and nested alpha and beta constant-region primers. TCRdb fed the UMI-ligation and nested PCR reads into MiXCR, producing one record per CDR3 protein. This sample has over 130,000 distinct CDR3 sequences, with approximately 20% found just once. General study results and limits: Especially in CD8 cells, naive repertoires contained a few larger clonotypes, possibly CD45RA-re-expressing memory cells.

The material sequenced was naive CD8+ T cells from blood. These TCRs come from a human donor in good health.

This clonotype appeared once. The CDR3 sequence is CASSFLVGGPADTGELFF. The CDR3, as DNA: TGTGCCAGCAGTTTTTTGGTGGGAGGGCCTGCCGACACCGGGGAGCTGTTTTTT. The V call is TRBV12-3 or TRBV12-4, the J call TRBJ2-2; 7 bases are shared with TRBD2. This CDR3 has 18 amino acids. The trim removed 3 bases at V and 3 bases at J, leaving 13 bases unmatched.

This clonotype has just a few counts. The CDR3 nucleotides read TGTGCCAGTAGTATAGACGCCGGGACAGGGGACTACGAGCAGTACTTC. It codes for CASSIDAGTGDYEQYF. The chain combines TRBV19 with TRBJ2-7, with 10 nucleotides matching TRBD1. CDR1 is LNHDA and CDR2 is SQIVND in the germline V gene (reference sequence). There are 16 residues in the CDR3. V shed 0 bases and J 3 bases; nucleotides not matched to a gene: 5. The whole variable domain, remainder taken from reference TRBV19 and TRBJ2-7, is DGGITQSPKYLFRKEGQNVTLSCEQNLNHDAMYWYRQDPGQGLRLIYYSQIVNDFQKGDIAEGYSVSREKKESFPLTVTSAQKNPTAFYLCASSIDAGTGDYEQYFGPGTRLTVT.

The rearrangement uses TRBV2 and TRBJ2-3, with D unresolved. Germline V CDR1 and CDR2: SNHLY, FYNNEI. This CDR3 spans 16 amino acids. V dropped 2 bases and J dropped 4 bases, with 16 bases sitting between them. The CDR3 region is CASSEKVRPIADTQYF. The CDR3 bases are TGTGCCAGCAGTGAAAAAGTGAGACCGATAGCAGATACGCAGTATTTT.

This clonotype was detected ten times or more. V is TRBV24-1 and J is TRBJ2-1, with 12 positions matching TRBD2. The junction had 7 bases not matched to a gene; V was cut back by 6 bases and J by 8 bases. This CDR3 is built from 15 residues. Germline CDR1 KGHDR, CDR2 SFDVKD. The DNA of the CDR3 is TGTGCCACCAGTCCTGGACTAGCGGGAAACTATGAGCAGTTCTTC. It codes for CATSPGLAGNYEQFF.

This clonotype came up a few times. The chain recombines TRBV23-1 with TRBJ2-7; possibly TRBD1 for D (5 bases). TRBV23-1 is identified as an open reading frame with a role that is uncertain. With 2 bases removed from V and 1 base from J, the gap between germline ends came to 12 bases. CDR3 size: 15 residues. DNA of the CDR3: TGCGCCAGCAGTCAACCGACCAGGGAATCCTACGAGCAGTACTTC. Protein product: CASSQPTRESYEQYF.

This clonotype turned up a few times. V and J are TRBV2 and TRBJ1-1; no clear D gene. V was clipped by 5 bases and J by 1 base, with 11 bases between them. The V gene's germline CDR1 is SNHLY and CDR2 FYNNEI. There are 14 residues in the CDR3. The CDR3 here is CASSPLHTNTEAFF. For the CDR3, the DNA is TGTGCCAGCAGTCCCCTACACACGAACACTGAAGCTTTCTTT.

This rearrangement joins TRBV15 to TRBJ2-1; 7 bases agree with TRBD1. Losses at the gene ends were 1 base for V and 8 bases for J; bases not matched to a gene: 8. The CDR3 runs 15 residues. The V gene's germline CDR1 is LNHNV and CDR2 YYDKDF (reference sequence). The CDR3 sequence is CATSRVQGFIYEQFF. The CDR3 region has the DNA TGTGCCACCAGCAGAGTACAGGGGTTTATCTATGAGCAGTTCTTC.

The chain recombines TRBV6-4 with TRBJ2-1, with 8 positions matching TRBD2. V lost 2 bases to trimming and J lost 0 bases; unmatched junction nucleotides: 3. CDR1 is MRHNA and CDR2 is SNTAGT in the germline V gene. The CDR3 sequence is 16 residues long. The CDR3 DNA is TGTGCCAGCAGTGACAAGAGCGGGAGCTCCTACAATGAGCAGTTCTTC. The encoded protein is CASSDKSGSSYNEQFF.

This clonotype has more than one count but fewer than ten. This chain uses TRBV7-8 with TRBJ2-3, with 10 bases fitting TRBD2. Germline V gene data show CDR1 as SGHVS and CDR2 as FQNEAQ. The CDR3 spans 17 residues. J was trimmed by 2 bases and V by 6 bases; bases with no gene match: 11. The CDR3 spells CASRAGTSDLFTDTQYF. CDR3 coding DNA: TGTGCCAGCAGAGCTGGGACTAGCGACCTATTCACAGATACGCAGTATTTT.

This chain joins TRBV27 and TRBJ2-6; D not resolved. Germline CDR1 is MNHEY and CDR2 is SMNVEV (reference sequence). CDR3 length: 13 amino acids. The V gene lost 3 bases and the J gene lost 2 bases, with 2 bases spanning the gap. For the CDR3, the DNA is TGTGCCAGCAGTTTGGCTGGGGCCAACGTCCTGACTTTC. Amino acid sequence: CASSLAGANVLTF. Drawing the rest from reference TRBV27 and TRBJ2-6, the complete variable domain is EAQVTQNPRYLITVTGKKLTVTCSQNMNHEYMSWYRQDPGLGLRQIYYSMNVEVTDKGDVPEGYKVSRKEKRNFPLILESPSPNQTSLYFCASSLAGANVLTFGAGSRLTVL.

The genes are TRBV3-1 and TRBJ2-7; D unresolved. The V gene lost 0 bases and the J gene lost 4 bases, with 16 bases spanning the gap. Germline V CDR1 and CDR2: LGHDT, YNNKEL (reference sequence). This CDR3 has 16 amino acids. The CDR3 reads CASSQDSGGFGYEQYF. The CDR3 coding sequence is TGTGCCAGCAGCCAAGATTCCGGTGGGTTTGGTTACGAGCAGTACTTC.

This clonotype appeared a few times. The CDR3 nucleotides read TGTGCCAGCAGCCAAGAGAGGGACAGACTAAACACTGAAGCTTTCTTT. Protein product: CASSQERDRLNTEAFF. The V and J genes are TRBV3-1 and TRBJ1-1, with 7 bases aligning to TRBD1. The CDR3 extends over 16 amino acids. V dropped 0 bases and J dropped 2; count of bases not matched to a gene: 6. Per germline, CDR1 LGHDT and CDR2 YNNKEL (reference sequence).

V is TRBV19 and J is TRBJ1-2; TRBD1 matches at 9 bases. This CDR3 spans 16 amino acids. V lost 5 bases, J lost 2 bases, and 9 bases stayed unmatched. Per germline, CDR1 LNHDA and CDR2 SQIVND (reference sequence). CDR3 sequence: CASSDFPGTGNYGYTF. The CDR3 DNA follows: TGTGCCAGTAGTGACTTTCCCGGGACAGGGAACTATGGCTACACCTTC. The full variable domain, with the rest looked up from reference TRBV19 and TRBJ1-2, is DGGITQSPKYLFRKEGQNVTLSCEQNLNHDAMYWYRQDPGQGLRLIYYSQIVNDFQKGDIAEGYSVSREKKESFPLTVTSAQKNPTAFYLCASSDFPGTGNYGYTFGSGTRLTVV.

The rearrangement joins TRBV5-1 to TRBJ2-7; TRBD2 might be the D (6 bases). CDR3 length: 14 amino acids. CDR1 and CDR2 (germline): SGHRS, YFSETQ. Trimming took off 6 bases at V and 2 bases at J, with 15 bases between the two ends. The CDR3 spells CASTWTEGTYEQYF. The DNA of the CDR3 is TGCGCCAGCACCTGGACGGAGGGGACCTACGAGCAGTACTTC.

CDR3 region: CASSFEPDSYNSPLHF. The CDR3 bases are TGTGCCAGCAGCTTCGAGCCGGACTCCTATAATTCACCCCTCCACTTT. The chain recombines TRBV5-5 with TRBJ1-6; no reliable D call. Trimming pared 2 bases from V and 0 bases from J, leaving 9 bases between. The CDR3 covers 16 residues. CDR1 is SGHKS, CDR2 YYEKEE, per germline (reference sequence).